This is a list of T cell receptor beta chains from one sample in a study of tumor T cells in aggressive B-cell lymphoma. Produced via immunoSEQ multiplex PCR; TCRdb's table is partial and in-frame only. The repertoire has about 7,400 clones, over 80% of them found once; the top ten carry roughly 5%. What was sequenced was tumor tissue. The source of these receptors is an adult with diffuse large B cell lymphoma. The CDR3 runs from the conserved cysteine through the conserved F or W. The size field is filled for only some rows; it gives once, few, many or a size class.

CDR3aa	abundance	v_gene	j_gene
CASSWDRGAEAFF	-	TRBV5-4	TRBJ1-1
CASNPGQGVYEQYF	-	TRBV9	TRBJ2-7
CAISDHGGRGEQYF	-	TRBV10-3	TRBJ2-7
CASRLGTGTDTQYF	once	TRBV6-5	TRBJ2-3
CASSRDSEAFF	-	TRBV9	TRBJ1-1
CASTPGTGSQPQHF	-	TRBV19	TRBJ1-5
CASSFSGTDYEQYF	-	TRBV7-2	TRBJ2-7
CASSLAAGQGLAEQYF	-	TRBV5-4	TRBJ2-7
CASAILPGGAAKNIQYF	-	TRBV11-2	TRBJ2-4
CASSGGFYNEQFF	-	TRBV5-4	TRBJ2-1
CASKVTSGSYEQYF	-	TRBV7-9	TRBJ2-7
CASSQVRGSNEQYF	-	TRBV4-3	TRBJ2-7
CASSYPGTGENIQYF	-	TRBV6-6	TRBJ2-4
CASSPSVPNEQFF	-	TRBV7-6	TRBJ2-1
CASSVGGDSSYEQYF	-	TRBV9	TRBJ2-7
CASSSGQRRTGELFF	-	TRBV6-5	TRBJ2-2
CASRDVAQGGTEAFF	once	TRBV28	TRBJ1-1
CASSAQAGQPQHF	-	TRBV28	TRBJ1-5
CASSQTGGITEAFF	-	TRBV7-6	TRBJ1-1
CSANGLAGGADTQYF	few	TRBV29-1	TRBJ2-3
CASSRNRAYEQYF	-	TRBV5-4	TRBJ2-7
CASSHRENEQYF	-	TRBV5-4	TRBJ2-7
CATSREVERSNYGYTF	-	TRBV15	TRBJ1-2
CASSQDPGTADSGNTIYF	-	TRBV4-1	TRBJ1-3
CASDRGNQPQHF	-	TRBV30	TRBJ1-5
CASSPFIGQGLQDTQYF	-	TRBV18	TRBJ2-3
CASSFRLAGRYEQFF	-	TRBV11-2	TRBJ2-1
CVSNGQGPDTGELFF	once	TRBV9	TRBJ2-2
CASSLGISDSDEQYF	few	TRBV11-2	TRBJ2-7
CATPLTSGRPDTQYF	-	TRBV7-7	TRBJ2-3
CASSQGGLAGGYTDTQYF	once	TRBV4-2	TRBJ2-3
CAWRPGTGNTGELFF	-	TRBV30	TRBJ2-2
CASTRREGGRGEETQYF	-	TRBV5-4	TRBJ2-5
CASSFGQENSPLHF	-	TRBV5-1	TRBJ1-6
CASSTGLAGAAETQYF	few	TRBV27	TRBJ2-5
CASRRSGSDEQFF	-	TRBV7-3	TRBJ2-1
CASSQEASGSYEQFF	-	TRBV4-2	TRBJ2-1
CASSQDGSPSYNEQFF	few	TRBV4-2	TRBJ2-1
CASSSLLAGALYEQYF	few	TRBV5-5	TRBJ2-7
CASSARDSRGQETQYF	-	TRBV11-3	TRBJ2-5
CASSLPAEGTDTQYF	-	TRBV7-2	TRBJ2-3
CASSASRAKNIQYF	-	TRBV11-2	TRBJ2-4
CAWSVGTRSTDTQYF	once	TRBV30	TRBJ2-3
CASSLLGHTEAFF	-	TRBV19	TRBJ1-1
CASSYSGSLNEKLFF	-	TRBV6-5	TRBJ1-4
CASSNGRPRREETQYF	few	TRBV21-1	TRBJ2-5
CASMQGQNNEQFF	-	TRBV2	TRBJ2-1
CASSLERDSWFGETQYF	-	TRBV5-4	TRBJ2-5
CASSIRVLAGGTDTQYF	-	TRBV7-2	TRBJ2-3
CASSLVRVPQTQYF	-	TRBV11-2	TRBJ2-5
CASSLWLTARQETQYF	-	TRBV7-9	TRBJ2-5
CASRSGTRSGGEQFF	-	TRBV6-5	TRBJ2-1
CASLQREVGDTQYF	-	TRBV6-6	TRBJ2-3
CASSLTASGMGETQYF	-	TRBV11-1	TRBJ2-5
CASSLTSNQPQHF	-	TRBV7-9	TRBJ1-5
CATSRRLTGVSNQPQHF	-	TRBV15	TRBJ1-5
CASSPGIAGQYF	-	TRBV7-9	TRBJ2-3
CASSPRRWTGGGTGELFF	once	TRBV5-4	TRBJ2-2
CASSLDAGWNEQYF	-	TRBV11-3	TRBJ2-7
CAWSGGGDEGYTF	-	TRBV30	TRBJ1-2